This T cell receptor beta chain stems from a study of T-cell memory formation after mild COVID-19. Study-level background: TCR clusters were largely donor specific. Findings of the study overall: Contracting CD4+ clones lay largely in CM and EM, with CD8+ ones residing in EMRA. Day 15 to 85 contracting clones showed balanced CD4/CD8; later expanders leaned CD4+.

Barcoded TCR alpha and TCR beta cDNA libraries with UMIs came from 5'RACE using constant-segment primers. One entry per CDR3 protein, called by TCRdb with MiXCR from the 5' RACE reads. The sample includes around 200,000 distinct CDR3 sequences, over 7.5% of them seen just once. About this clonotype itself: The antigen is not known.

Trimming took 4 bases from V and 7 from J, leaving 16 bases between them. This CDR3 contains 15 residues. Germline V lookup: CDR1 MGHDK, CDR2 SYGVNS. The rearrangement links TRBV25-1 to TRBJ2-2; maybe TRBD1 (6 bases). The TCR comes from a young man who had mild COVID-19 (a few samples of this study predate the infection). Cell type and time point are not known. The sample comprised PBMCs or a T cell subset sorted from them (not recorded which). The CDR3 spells CASSGLTGKVGELFF. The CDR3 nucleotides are TGTGCCAGCAGTGGGCTAACAGGGAAGGTCGGGGAGCTGTTTTTT.